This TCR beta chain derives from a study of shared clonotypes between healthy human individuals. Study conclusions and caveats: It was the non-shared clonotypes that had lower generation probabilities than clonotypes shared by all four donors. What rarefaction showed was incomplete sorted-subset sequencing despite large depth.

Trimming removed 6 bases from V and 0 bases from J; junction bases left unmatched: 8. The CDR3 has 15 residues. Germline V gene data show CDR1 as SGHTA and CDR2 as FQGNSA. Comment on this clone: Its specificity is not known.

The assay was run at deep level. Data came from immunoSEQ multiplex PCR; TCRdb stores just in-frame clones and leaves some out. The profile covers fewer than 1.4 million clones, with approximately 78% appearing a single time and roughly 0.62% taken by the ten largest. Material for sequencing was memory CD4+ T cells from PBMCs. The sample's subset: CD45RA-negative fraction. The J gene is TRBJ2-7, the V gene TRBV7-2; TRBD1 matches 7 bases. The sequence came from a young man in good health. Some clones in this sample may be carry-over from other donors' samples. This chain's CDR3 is CASSRGLTLSYEQYF. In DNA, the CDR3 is TGTGCCAGCAGTAGGGGGCTTACCCTCTCCTACGAGCAGTACTTC.